The clone carrying this T cell receptor beta chain occurred a few times. Its antigen remains unknown. The sample belongs to a study of cytomegalovirus exposure and HLA in healthy donors. Overall study: The same platform was used for the 120 validation repertoires and the approximately 670 first-cohort repertoires, a later analysis reported. Study-wide results and caveats: The study flagged approximately 180 TCR beta chains as cytomegalovirus-associated. According to a subsequent analysis, TCR clusters from the first cohort were inclined to appear together in the 100 to 150 validation repertoires.

The germline gives CDR1 SNHLY, CDR2 FYNNEI. The V gene end was trimmed by 6 bases and the J gene end by 5 bases; junction bases not matched to a gene: 8. The CDR3 has 14 residues. Profiling relied on immunoSEQ multiplex PCR, and the TCRdb table lists in-frame clones only, not all of them. The sample has about 340,000 clones, 70% to 90% seen once. The chain combines TRBV2 with TRBJ2-7; 9 bases match TRBD2. Specimen: PBMCs. The receptor was isolated from a woman aged 18-29 years in good health and CMV-seronegative. Here the CDR3 DNA reads TGTGCCAGCAGGTTAGCGGGAGCCCTCGACGAGCAGTACTTC. Its translation: CASRLAGALDEQYF.